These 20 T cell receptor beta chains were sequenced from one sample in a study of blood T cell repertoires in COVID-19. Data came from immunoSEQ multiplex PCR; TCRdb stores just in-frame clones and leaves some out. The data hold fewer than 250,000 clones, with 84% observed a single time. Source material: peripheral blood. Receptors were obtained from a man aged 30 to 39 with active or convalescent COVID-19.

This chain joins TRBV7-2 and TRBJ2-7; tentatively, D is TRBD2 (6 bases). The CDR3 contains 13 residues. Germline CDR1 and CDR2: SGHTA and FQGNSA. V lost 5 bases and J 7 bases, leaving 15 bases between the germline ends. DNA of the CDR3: TGTGCCAGCAGCACCTGGGAGGTTGGGGAGCAGTACTTC. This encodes CASSTWEVGEQYF.

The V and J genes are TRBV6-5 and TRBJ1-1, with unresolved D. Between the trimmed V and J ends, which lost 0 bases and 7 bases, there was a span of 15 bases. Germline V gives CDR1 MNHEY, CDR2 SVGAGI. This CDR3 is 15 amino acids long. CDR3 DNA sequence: TGTGCCAGCAGTTACTCGATGTTAAGACAACGTGAAGCTTTCTTT. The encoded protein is CASSYSMLRQREAFF.

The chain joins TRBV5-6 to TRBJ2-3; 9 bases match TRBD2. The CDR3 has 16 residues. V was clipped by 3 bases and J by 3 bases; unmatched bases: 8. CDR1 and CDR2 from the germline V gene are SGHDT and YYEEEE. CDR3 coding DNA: TGTGCCAGCAGCTGGGGGCTAGCGGGGCAAACAGATACGCAGTATTTT. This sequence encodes CASSWGLAGQTDTQYF.

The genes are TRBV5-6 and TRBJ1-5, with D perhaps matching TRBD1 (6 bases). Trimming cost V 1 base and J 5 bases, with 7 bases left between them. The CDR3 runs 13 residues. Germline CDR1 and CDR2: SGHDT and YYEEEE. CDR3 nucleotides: TGTGCCAGCAGCTTGAACAGGGATCAGCCCCAGCATTTT. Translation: CASSLNRDQPQHF.

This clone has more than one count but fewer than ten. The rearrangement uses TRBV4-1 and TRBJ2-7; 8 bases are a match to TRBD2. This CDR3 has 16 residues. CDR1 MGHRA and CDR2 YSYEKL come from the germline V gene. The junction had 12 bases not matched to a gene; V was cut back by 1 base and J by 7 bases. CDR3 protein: CASSQVLTGGPGEQYF. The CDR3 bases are TGCGCCAGCAGCCAAGTCCTAACGGGAGGGCCGGGTGAGCAGTACTTC.

As DNA, the CDR3 is TGCGCCAGCAGTCCAGGGGGTTCCACAGATACGCAGTATTTT. It specifies CASSPGGSTDTQYF. The gene calls are TRBV4-3 and TRBJ2-3; TRBD1 aligns across 7 bases. The CDR3 has 14 amino acids. Germline CDR1 LGHNA, CDR2 YSLEER. V dropped 6 bases and J dropped 2; count of bases not matched to a gene: 5.

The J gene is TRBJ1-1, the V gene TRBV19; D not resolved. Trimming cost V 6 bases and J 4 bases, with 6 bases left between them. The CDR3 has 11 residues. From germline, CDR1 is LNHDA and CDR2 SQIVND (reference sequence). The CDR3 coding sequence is TGTGCCAGTAGGGTGAGCACTGAAGCTTTCTTT. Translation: CASRVSTEAFF.

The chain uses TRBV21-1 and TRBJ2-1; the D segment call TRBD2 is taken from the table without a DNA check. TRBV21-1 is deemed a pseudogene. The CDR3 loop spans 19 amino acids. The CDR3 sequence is CASSKDIERLARKNNEQFF. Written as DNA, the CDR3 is TGTGCCAGCAGCAAAGATATAGAGAGACTAGCTCGGAAGAACAATGAGCAGTTCTTC.

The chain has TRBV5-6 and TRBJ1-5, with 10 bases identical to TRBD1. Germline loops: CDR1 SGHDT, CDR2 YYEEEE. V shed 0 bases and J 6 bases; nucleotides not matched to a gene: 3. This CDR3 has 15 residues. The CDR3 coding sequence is TGTGCCAGCAGCTTGGCGGGACAGGGGTTTCAGCCCCAGCATTTT. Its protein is CASSLAGQGFQPQHF.

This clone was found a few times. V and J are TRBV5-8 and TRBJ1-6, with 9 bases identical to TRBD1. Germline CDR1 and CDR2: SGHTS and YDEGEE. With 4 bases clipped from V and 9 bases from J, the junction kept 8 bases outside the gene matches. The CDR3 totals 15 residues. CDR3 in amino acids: CASSIQTGGFSPLHF. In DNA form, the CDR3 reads TGTGCCAGCAGCATCCAGACAGGGGGATTTTCACCCCTCCACTTT.

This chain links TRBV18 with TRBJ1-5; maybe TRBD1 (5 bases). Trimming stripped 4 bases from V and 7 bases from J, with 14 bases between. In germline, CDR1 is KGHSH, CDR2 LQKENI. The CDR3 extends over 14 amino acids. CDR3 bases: TGTGCCAGCTCACTGGACACCAGAGAACAGCCCCAGCATTTT. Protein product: CASSLDTREQPQHF.

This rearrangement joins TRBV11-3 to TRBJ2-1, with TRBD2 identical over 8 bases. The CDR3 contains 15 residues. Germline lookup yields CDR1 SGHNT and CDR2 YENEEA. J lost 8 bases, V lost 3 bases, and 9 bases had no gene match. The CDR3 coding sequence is TGTGCCAGCAGCTTTAGCGGGATAGGGGTGGATGAGCAGTTCTTC. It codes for CASSFSGIGVDEQFF.

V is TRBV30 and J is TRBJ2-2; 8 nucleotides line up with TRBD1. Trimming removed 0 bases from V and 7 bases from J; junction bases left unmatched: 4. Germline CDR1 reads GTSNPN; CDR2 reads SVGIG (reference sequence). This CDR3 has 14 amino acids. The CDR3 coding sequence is TGTGCCTGGAGTGTACAGGGGGGACGCGGGGAGCTGTTTTTT. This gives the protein CAWSVQGGRGELFF.

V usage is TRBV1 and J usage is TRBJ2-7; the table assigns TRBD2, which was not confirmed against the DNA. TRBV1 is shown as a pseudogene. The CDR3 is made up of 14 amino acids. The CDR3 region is CTSSRGRGNYEQYF. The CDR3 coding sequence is TGCACCAGCAGCCGGGGGCGGGGGAACTACGAGCAGTACTTC.

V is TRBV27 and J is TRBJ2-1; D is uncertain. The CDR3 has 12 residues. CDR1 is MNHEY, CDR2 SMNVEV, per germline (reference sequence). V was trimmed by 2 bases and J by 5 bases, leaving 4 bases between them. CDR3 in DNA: TGTGCCAGCAGTTTACCTAACAATGAGCAGTTCTTC. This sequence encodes CASSLPNNEQFF.

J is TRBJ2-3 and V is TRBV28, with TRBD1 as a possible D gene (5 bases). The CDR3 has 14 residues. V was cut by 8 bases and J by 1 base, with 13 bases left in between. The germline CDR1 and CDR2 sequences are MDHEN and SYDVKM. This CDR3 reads CASGGANGTDTQYF. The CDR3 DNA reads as TGTGCCAGCGGTGGGGCAAATGGCACAGATACGCAGTATTTT.

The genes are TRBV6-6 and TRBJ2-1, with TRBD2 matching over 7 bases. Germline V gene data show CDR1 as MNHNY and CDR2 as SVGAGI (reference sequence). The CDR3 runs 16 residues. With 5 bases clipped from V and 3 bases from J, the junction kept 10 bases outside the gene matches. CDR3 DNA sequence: TGTGCCAGCAGTCGAGCCGGGACTACAAACTACAATGAGCAGTTCTTC. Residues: CASSRAGTTNYNEQFF.

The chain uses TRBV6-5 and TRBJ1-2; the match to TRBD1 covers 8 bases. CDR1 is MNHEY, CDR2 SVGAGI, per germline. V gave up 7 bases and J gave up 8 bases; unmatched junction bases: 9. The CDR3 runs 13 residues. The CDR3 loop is CASTTTGGGGYTF. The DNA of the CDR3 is TGTGCCAGCACCACAACAGGGGGTGGCGGCTACACCTTC.

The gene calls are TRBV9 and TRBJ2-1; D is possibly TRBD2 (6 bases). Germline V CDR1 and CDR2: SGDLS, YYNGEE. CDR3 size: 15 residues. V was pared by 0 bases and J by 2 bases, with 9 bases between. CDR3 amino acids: CASSVEEGPYNEQFF. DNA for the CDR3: TGTGCCAGCAGCGTAGAGGAGGGCCCCTACAATGAGCAGTTCTTC.

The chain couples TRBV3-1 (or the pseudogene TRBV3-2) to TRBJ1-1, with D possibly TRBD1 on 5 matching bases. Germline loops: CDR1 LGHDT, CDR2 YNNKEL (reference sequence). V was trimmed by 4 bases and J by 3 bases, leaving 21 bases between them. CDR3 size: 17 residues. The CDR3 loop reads CASSRGRRLGDYTEAFF. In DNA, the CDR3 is TGTGCCAGCAGCCGAGGTCGGCGGTTGGGGGACTACACTGAAGCTTTCTTT.